This T cell receptor (beta chain) derives from a study of sequential checkpoint blockade in melanoma (dated by TCRdb to between 2019 and 2020). In the study overall: Patients were assigned by 1:1 randomization to either first-line nivolumab followed by ipilimumab (arm A) or ipilimumab followed by nivolumab (arm B). Maintenance nivolumab was given following each of the two trial sequences. DNA from roughly 90 melanoma tumor samples collected before treatment underwent TCRbeta immunosequencing. For about 22 patients, matched tumor biopsies were taken both before treatment and at week 13, after single-agent nivolumab (arm A) or ipilimumab (arm B). The same lesion was the source of approximately 80% of the matched pre- and post-treatment tumor biopsy pairs. Study-wide conclusions, independent of this receptor: Among patients in arm A, the nivolumab-first arm, pretreatment tumor TIL clonality was associated with response (P = .04). The response-prediction model combining TCR metrics and mutation burden needs validation in larger, independent patient cohorts. Patients whose tumor T-cell fraction and clonality increased by week 13 were about 30 times more likely to achieve clinical benefit. Tumor T-cell fraction and clonality were found to correlate with PD-L1 staining and CD8+ T-cell counts but not with mutational load. Small sample sizes and reduced statistical power limited the within-arm analyses of tumor T-cell fraction.

Explained via the paper, the treatment or condition label denotes: randomized to nivolumab then ipilimumab (arm A) or the reverse (arm B). Prior DNA-damaging chemotherapy had not been received by any trial patient. CheckMate 064, a randomized, open-label phase II trial of sequential checkpoint blockade, was the source of the samples, all of which came from patients with melanoma. Tumor TCR sequencing used genomic DNA from formalin-fixed paraffin-embedded (FFPE) tissue samples. Trimming takes 10 bases off V and 3 bases off J; junction bases not matched to a gene: 5. The CDR3, cysteine through phenylalanine, is 12 amino acids long. Only the CDR3 region is kept as DNA, spanning 36 bases read in frame from base 1. CDR1 MNHGY and CDR2 SAAAGT are derived from the germline V gene. This clone was picked up a small number of times. Its binding antigen is unknown. Per-base qualities were not stored, and no clone one base away is much larger.

The immunoSEQ Assay was used to immunosequence TCRbeta CDR3 regions from genomic DNA. Before high-throughput sequencing, genomic DNA was amplified using bias-controlled multiplex PCR. Concerning the study's data processing: To quantify the absolute abundance of each unique TCRbeta CDR3 region, the sequences were collapsed and filtered. Clonality, defined as 1 minus Pielou's evenness, was calculated using only productive rearrangements. Tumor T-cell fraction was calculated by normalizing TCRbeta template counts to the amount of usable DNA, which was estimated from several housekeeping genes. Clones with significantly greater frequencies in on-treatment versus baseline samples were identified using a previously published method. TCRdb retrieved this table from immuneACCESS and kept in-frame rearrangements only. Not all clones are present; in checked studies, unresolved V genes account for under half, and no reason is known for the remainder. That table gives V, J and clone size, and the DNA gave D and trimming. The sample yields approximately 20,000 clones; around 30% were counted once. The ten largest account for 6.7% of the sample.

The specimen was tumor tissue (inferred from file names), collected from a patient given nivolumab and ipilimumab in sequence. In this chain, TRBV6-8 is recombined with TRBJ2-7, with 8 bases in between that match TRBD1. This clonotype originated in a human donor with melanoma. The CDR3 corresponds to CAIGQGIYEQYF. Here is the DNA: TGTGCCATAGGACAGGGTATCTACGAGCAGTACTTC.